The T cell receptor (beta chain) described here comes from a study of T-cell memory formation after mild COVID-19. Worth noting for this clonotype: The antigen is not known.

TCRdb reprocessed the 5' RACE reads with MiXCR, giving one entry per CDR3 protein. The sample has 110,000 to 150,000 distinct CDR3 sequences, 20% to 25% seen once. Study outcomes and limitations: Contracting CD8+ clones were enriched in EMRA, CD4+ mainly in CM and EM. Cross-reactive memory appears to have joined, as suggested by some responding clones showing up in pre-infection memory.

This CDR3 comprises 15 residues. Trimming stripped 2 bases from V and 2 bases from J, with 13 bases between. CDR1 and CDR2 (germline): SGHRS, YFSETQ. J is TRBJ1-1 and V is TRBV5-1; D remains unclear. The sample comprised PBMCs or a T cell subset sorted from them (not recorded which). The sequence came from an adult woman who had mild COVID-19 (a few samples of this study predate the infection). Cell type and time point are not known. The CDR3 nucleotides are TGCGCCAGCAGCTTTAACAGAGATCTTAACACTGAAGCTTTCTTT. Translation gives CASSFNRDLNTEAFF.